This T cell receptor (beta chain) was captured by sequencing in a study of OX40 agonist ivuxolimab in advanced cancers. Blood specimens came from baseline, cycle 4 day 1, and cycle 7 day 1. Profiling relied on immunoSEQ multiplex PCR, and the TCRdb table lists in-frame clones only, not all of them. Of 65,000 to 95,000 clones in the sample, 91% were seen once. The CDR3 is 14 amino acids. J was trimmed by 3 bases and V by 2 bases; bases with no gene match: 1. The germline V gene has CDR1 SNHLY and CDR2 FYNNEI. Specimen: CD4+ or CD8+ T cells sorted from blood, collected in a trial of the OX40 agonist ivuxolimab. This TCR derives from an adult with an advanced solid tumor such as melanoma, head and neck, liver or kidney cancer. The chain recombines TRBV2 with TRBJ2-1; TRBD2 matches at 7 bases. The CDR3 nucleotides are TGTGCCAGCAGTGAAACGGGAGGCTACAATGAGCAGTTCTTC. This gives the protein CASSETGGYNEQFF.